The clone carrying this T cell receptor (beta chain) was detected a few times. The authors' processing: How many nucleated cells were present was estimated from reference gene primer amplification. Some clones are missing from TCRdb's copy, which holds only in-frame ones; the method was immunoSEQ multiplex PCR. V, J and clone size are those of that table, while D and trimming were read from the DNA. The sample lists around 59,000 clones; under 90% were seen once. These data come from a study of blood T cell repertoires in COVID-19. Study-level information: The United States, Italy and Spain were the sources of the acute and convalescent COVID-19 samples. T cells, B-cell-depleted T cells, or PBMCs supplied cDNA or gDNA.

CDR3 length equals 13 residues. V was pared by 5 bases and J by 4 bases, with 11 bases between. This chain connects TRBV12-3 or TRBV12-4 to TRBJ1-2; D is unclear. Sample: peripheral blood. The clonotype originates from a woman at least 80 years old with active or convalescent COVID-19. CDR3 DNA: TGTGCCAGCAGTAAACTACCGGGCTATGGCTACACCTTC. Its protein is CASSKLPGYGYTF.